This TCR beta chain was documented in a study of radiation and T cells in renal cell carcinoma. Study-wide background: Nephrectomy followed 15 Gy stereotactic body radiation by 4 weeks.

Time point defined: blood 2 weeks post-SBRT. The treatment here: 15 Gy SBRT to primary tumor, nephrectomy 4 weeks later. Produced via immunoSEQ multiplex PCR; TCRdb's table is partial and in-frame only. The sample includes roughly 150,000 clones, about 87% of them seen just once. Findings and limits, study-wide: Top tumor clonotypes rose in blood 2 weeks post-radiation, then contracted. Without pretreatment biopsies, baseline tumor clonotype presence was undetermined.

Trimming shortened V by 0 bases and J by 0 bases, and 5 bases separated the two germline ends. The germline V gene has CDR1 SGHDT and CDR2 YYEEEE. The CDR3 has 14 amino acids. Points on this clone: Its matching antigen is unknown. Other DNA sequences in this sample translate to the same CDR3.

Sequencing used blood, obtained from a patient whose treatment included radiotherapy and nephrectomy. This chain uses TRBV5-6 with TRBJ2-3; tentative D call: TRBD2 (5 bases). The receptor comes from a woman aged 45-60 years with renal cell carcinoma. DNA of the CDR3: TGTGCCAGCAGCTTGGGCGGGAGCACAGATACGCAGTATTTT. Encoded protein: CASSLGGSTDTQYF.